This T cell receptor (beta chain) is from a study of shared clonotypes between healthy human individuals. Study observations and caveats: Sampling used blood alone; tissue repertoires probably differ.

Comment on this clone: Its antigen is not known.

Roughly 92 million PBMCs were counted before genomic DNA extraction. This CDR3 is built from 17 residues. Germline V gene data show CDR1 as SNHLY and CDR2 as FYNNEI. V gave up 3 bases and J gave up 3 bases, with 18 bases separating them. Ten immunoSEQ deep assay plates were used to sequence unsorted PBMC DNA. Per the authors' pipeline: Quality scores were absent from the junction-only immunoSEQ sequences, so filtering differed. Measured with immunoSEQ multiplex PCR; TCRdb has only the in-frame clones, and not every one. The V and J calls and clone size were taken over from that table, and D and trimming were inferred from the DNA. The sample contains about 480,000 clones, over 60% of which appear only once.

The source material was PBMCs. The rearrangement uses TRBV2 and TRBJ1-5; unclear D gene. This receptor was taken from a woman aged 35 to 49 in good health. Some clones in this sample may be carry-over from other donors' samples. The CDR3 DNA sequence: TGTGCCAGCAGTGAGCCCTTAGGACGGGGTAACAATCAGCCCCAGCATTTT. This gives the protein CASSEPLGRGNNQPQHF.